The 30 T cell receptor beta chains below all came from one sample that was sequenced in a study of T cells in Graves' hyperthyroidism and ophthalmopathy. RNA transcripts gave rise to amplified TCR beta CDR3 regions. When the TCR CDR3 underwent first-round RT-PCR, the HTBI primer set was used. TCRdb used MiXCR to reprocess the multiplex PCR reads, holding one entry per CDR3 protein. The sample has 300,000 to 350,000 distinct CDR3 sequences, approximately 15% seen once. Material: blood. These receptors were collected from a man aged 30-40 years with Graves' hyperthyroidism.

This clonotype has only a few counts. The rearrangement uses TRBV14 and TRBJ2-5, with D perhaps TRBD2 (6 bases). Trimming shortened V by 0 bases and J by 7 bases, and 9 bases separated the two germline ends. Germline V gene data show CDR1 as SGHDN and CDR2 as FVKESK. The CDR3 totals 13 residues. The CDR3 reads CASSQELSGTQYF. The DNA of the CDR3 is TGTGCCAGCAGCCAAGAGCTTAGCGGGACCCAGTACTTC.

This clonotype was counted ten times or more. The chain joins TRBV3-1 to TRBJ2-2, with TRBD1 matching 10 bases. Germline-derived CDR1 and CDR2 are LGHDT and YNNKEL (reference sequence). The CDR3 is 18 residues long. Trimming cost V 1 base and J 5 bases; bases outside gene matches: 10. CDR3 region: CASSQGYLGQGRTGELFF. The CDR3 nucleotides are TGTGCCAGCAGCCAAGGCTATTTGGGACAGGGGCGGACCGGGGAGCTGTTTTTT.

This clonotype was counted ten times or more. The rearrangement joins TRBV5-1 to TRBJ2-3; TRBD2 matches 11 bases. Per the germline V gene, CDR1 is SGHRS and CDR2 is YFSETQ. The trim removed 2 bases at V and 4 bases at J, leaving 3 bases unmatched. CDR3 length equals 15 residues. The CDR3 spells CASSFGLAGPDTQYF. The CDR3 nucleotides read TGCGCCAGCAGCTTTGGACTAGCGGGCCCAGATACGCAGTATTTT. Full variable domain (remainder filled in from reference TRBV5-1 and TRBJ2-3): KAGVTQTPRYLIKTRGQQVTLSCSPISGHRSVSWYQQTPGQGLQFLFEYFSETQRNKGNFPGRFSGRQFSNSRSEMNVSTLELGDSALYLCASSFGLAGPDTQYFGPGTRLTVL.

The rearrangement uses TRBV6-1 and TRBJ1-3; D unresolved. V lost 8 bases and J 0 bases, leaving 8 bases between the germline ends. This CDR3 is built from 13 residues. CDR1 and CDR2 (germline): MNHNS, SASEGT. The CDR3 loop is CASGSHSGNTIYF. In DNA, the CDR3 is TGTGCCAGCGGGTCACACTCTGGAAACACCATATATTTT.

A few counts support this clonotype. This chain connects TRBV5-8 to TRBJ1-5; D is unclear. CDR3 length: 17 amino acids. Germline V gives CDR1 SGHTS, CDR2 YDEGEE. Trimming cost V 2 bases and J 0 bases, with 15 bases left between them. CDR3 nucleotide sequence: TGTGCCAGCAGCTTCCACCCCTCGGGTTATAGCAATCAGCCCCAGCATTTT. It translates to CASSFHPSGYSNQPQHF.

This clonotype was recorded many times. The chain uses TRBV18 and TRBJ1-5; D gene ambiguous. Trimming pared 3 bases from V and 4 bases from J, leaving 10 bases between. Germline V gene data show CDR1 as KGHSH and CDR2 as LQKENI. This CDR3 is 14 amino acids long. In nucleotides, the CDR3 is TGTGCCAGCTCACCGACCCCGGTGAATCAGCCCCAGCATTTT. Its translation: CASSPTPVNQPQHF.

This chain links TRBV29-1 with TRBJ2-2; maybe TRBD2 (6 bases). The CDR3 sequence is 17 residues long. The V end lost 0 bases, the J end lost 2 bases, and 16 bases lay between the germline ends. Germline V CDR1 and CDR2: SQVTM, ANQGSEA. CDR3 sequence: CSVEDLTRDSNTGELFF. CDR3 nucleotide sequence: TGCAGCGTTGAAGACTTAACCCGGGACTCTAACACCGGGGAGCTGTTTTTT.

There are many counts of this clonotype. The junction departs from germline at one end; a sequencing error may be responsible. The J gene is TRBJ1-1, the V gene TRBV7-3; no firm D call. Per germline, CDR1 SGHTA and CDR2 FQGTGA. This CDR3 contains 13 residues. CDR3 sequence: CASSLSGNTEAFF. The DNA for the CDR3 is TGCGCCAGCAGCTTGTCAGGGAACACTGAAGCTTTCTTT.

This clonotype was found many times. The V and J genes are TRBV12-3 or TRBV12-4 and TRBJ1-5; TRBD1 is a possible D gene (5 bases). The CDR3 is made up of 15 amino acids. The V and J ends lost 6 bases and 6 bases respectively, with 18 bases between them. CDR3 sequence: CASRRSFPGSQPQHF. DNA of the CDR3: TGTGCCAGCAGGCGCAGCTTCCCAGGGAGTCAGCCCCAGCATTTT.

This chain joins TRBV6-5 and TRBJ2-5; no definite D call. V lost 0 bases to trimming and J lost 5 bases, with 16 bases between them. The CDR3 has 16 residues. Germline V gives CDR1 MNHEY, CDR2 SVGAGI. DNA for the CDR3: TGTGCCAGCAGTTACTCGAGAAGGGCGGTGGGGGAGACCCAGTACTTC. It specifies CASSYSRRAVGETQYF.

The genes are TRBV6-1 and TRBJ2-6, with a weak D call TRBD2 (6 bases). V was trimmed by 5 bases and J by 0 bases, leaving 14 bases between them. The CDR3 loop spans 17 amino acids. In germline, CDR1 is MNHNS, CDR2 SASEGT. CDR3 DNA sequence: TGTGCCAGCAGTCCAAGGACTACATACTCTGGGGCCAACGTCCTGACTTTC. This encodes CASSPRTTYSGANVLTF.

This clonotype was seen many times. The V call is TRBV6-1, the J call TRBJ1-2, with 8 bases aligning to TRBD1. CDR3 length: 15 residues. From germline, CDR1 is MNHNS and CDR2 SASEGT. Unmatched junction bases numbered 11, after V lost 4 bases and J lost 7 bases. The CDR3 reads CASSASTGGSFGYTF. The DNA for the CDR3 is TGTGCCAGCAGTGCTAGTACAGGGGGATCGTTTGGCTACACCTTC.

This clonotype was recorded many times. CDR3 nucleotides: TGTGCCAGCAGCCCCCCGGACGGGAATGAGCAGTTCTTC. Protein product: CASSPPDGNEQFF. The V call is TRBV6-1, the J call TRBJ2-1; D gene unclear. V was shortened by 6 bases and J by 7 bases, with 13 bases between the two germline ends. The CDR3 is made up of 13 amino acids. Germline CDR1 is MNHNS and CDR2 is SASEGT.

The chain recombines TRBV10-2 with TRBJ2-7; 8 bases fit TRBD1. J lost 5 bases, V lost 6 bases, and 3 bases had no gene match. In germline, CDR1 is WSHSY, CDR2 SAAADI. This CDR3 contains 12 residues. The CDR3, as DNA: TGCGCCAGCAGGGACAGGGTAGACGAGCAGTACTTC. The encoded protein is CASRDRVDEQYF.

Many counts were recorded for this clonotype. The chain recombines TRBV12-3 or TRBV12-4 with TRBJ1-1, with D uncertain. The CDR3 runs to 15 residues. Trimming left V 4 bases short and J 5 bases short, with 17 bases between. CDR3 in DNA: TGTGCCAGCAGTTCCCCCTCCGGTGGGGTGACTGAAGCTTTCTTT. This sequence encodes CASSSPSGGVTEAFF.

This clonotype was detected many times. This chain uses TRBV11-2 with TRBJ1-2, with D perhaps TRBD1 (6 bases). This CDR3 comprises 15 residues. Germline V gene lookup returns CDR1 SGHAT and CDR2 FQNNGV. V lost 1 base and J lost 7, with 16 bases in between. CDR3 nucleotide sequence: TGTGCCAGCAGCTTAGTGGAACAGGGCTTATCTGGCTACACCTTC. Translation gives CASSLVEQGLSGYTF.

This clonotype was counted between two and nine times. This could be a read error, since a much larger clone is one nucleotide away. The chain carries TRBV6-1 and TRBJ1-1; D is ambiguous. In germline, CDR1 is MNHNS, CDR2 SASEGT. The CDR3 is 14 amino acids. The chain's CDR3 is CASREWVSNTEALF. DNA of the CDR3: TGTGCCAGCAGAGAATGGGTGTCGAACACTGAAGCTCTCTTT.

This clonotype was detected many times. This chain links TRBV12-3 or TRBV12-4 with TRBJ2-7, with D uncertain. This CDR3 has 12 amino acids. V was shortened by 6 bases and J by 4 bases, with 10 bases between the two germline ends. CDR3 protein: CASSPFRYEQYF. CDR3 sequence (DNA): TGTGCCAGCAGCCCTTTTAGGTACGAGCAGTACTTC.

This clonotype was found a few times. The gene calls are TRBV29-1 and TRBJ2-5; 8 positions agree with TRBD2. This CDR3 is built from 16 residues. Trimming removed 7 bases from V and 8 bases from J; junction bases left unmatched: 21. Germline lookup yields CDR1 SQVTM and CDR2 ANQGSEA. In DNA form, the CDR3 reads TGCAGCGCCTGGGGGGCCCCAGCGGGAGAGGGGGATACCCAGTACTTC. Encoded protein: CSAWGAPAGEGDTQYF. The complete variable domain, with remaining parts taken from reference TRBV29-1 and TRBJ2-5, reads SAVISQKPSRDICQRGTSLTIQCQVDSQVTMMFWYRQQPGQSLTLIATANQGSEATYESGFVIDKFPISRPNLTFSTLTVSNMSPEDSSIYLCSAWGAPAGEGDTQYFGPGTRLLVL.

This clonotype appeared many times. V gene TRBV2 combines with J gene TRBJ2-7, with D possibly TRBD1 on 6 matching bases. V gave up 8 bases and J gave up 5 bases, with 16 bases separating them. Germline V gene lookup returns CDR1 SNHLY and CDR2 FYNNEI. The CDR3 consists of 13 residues. The DNA for the CDR3 is TGTGCCAGCCCCCCCCGGACAGTCAACGAGCAGTACTTC. Encoded protein: CASPPRTVNEQYF.

This clonotype has at least ten counts. V gene TRBV13 combines with J gene TRBJ2-1; maybe TRBD2 (5 bases). Germline CDR1 and CDR2: PRHDT and FYEKMQ (reference sequence). The CDR3 spans 15 residues. Between the trimmed V and J ends, which lost 5 bases and 0 bases, there was a span of 11 bases. The DNA of the CDR3 is TGTGCCAGCAGCCCCCGGGGTAGCTCCTACAATGAGCAGTTCTTC. Translation gives CASSPRGSSYNEQFF.

This clonotype was seen ten or more times. The chain carries TRBV28 and TRBJ2-7, with D unclear. This CDR3 has 13 amino acids. In germline, CDR1 is MDHEN, CDR2 SYDVKM. The V gene lost 5 bases and the J gene lost 2 bases, with 10 bases spanning the gap. CDR3 region: CASSRTPTYEQYF. CDR3 DNA sequence: TGTGCCAGCAGTCGTACCCCAACCTACGAGCAGTACTTC.

This clonotype was picked up many times. The genes are TRBV6-5 and TRBJ1-1, with D perhaps matching TRBD1 (6 bases). CDR3 size: 16 residues. Trimming pared 2 bases from V and 5 bases from J, leaving 18 bases between. CDR1 and CDR2 from the germline V gene are MNHEY and SVGAGI. CDR3 DNA sequence: TGTGCCAGCAGTTACGTCGGGGGCCTAACGGGGACTGAAGCTTTCTTT. It yields the protein CASSYVGGLTGTEAFF.

This clonotype appeared a few times. V usage is TRBV20-1 and J usage is TRBJ2-7; D call uncertain. V dropped 0 bases and J dropped 5 bases, with 17 bases sitting between them. The CDR3 loop spans 15 amino acids. The germline gives CDR1 DFQATT, CDR2 SNEGSKA (reference sequence). The CDR3 region is CSARDHNALGNEQYF. The CDR3 DNA follows: TGCAGTGCTAGAGATCATAACGCCCTTGGTAACGAGCAGTACTTC.

There are a few counts of this clonotype. V and J are TRBV28 and TRBJ2-6, with 8 bases fitting TRBD1. CDR3 length equals 16 residues. After removal of 2 bases from V and 2 bases from J, the junction contained 2 bases not matched to a gene. From germline, CDR1 is MDHEN and CDR2 SYDVKM. The CDR3 loop is CASSLPTGAGANVLTF. CDR3 nucleotide sequence: TGTGCCAGCAGTTTACCGACAGGGGCTGGGGCCAACGTCCTGACTTTC.

This clonotype was seen at least ten times. The chain links TRBV30 to TRBJ2-7; D call uncertain. Trimming took 8 bases from V and 4 from J, leaving 21 bases between them. CDR3 size: 14 residues. The germline V gene has CDR1 GTSNPN and CDR2 SVGIG (reference sequence). This CDR3 reads CALEPGPRSYEQYF. The CDR3 region has the DNA TGTGCCCTTGAACCCGGCCCTCGCTCATACGAGCAGTACTTC.

Concerning this clonotype itself: This may arise from a read error, as a much more abundant clone is one base away. This rearrangement joins TRBV3-1 to TRBJ2-1; D ambiguous. CDR1 is LGHDT and CDR2 is YNNKEL in the germline V gene (reference sequence). CDR3 length: 12 residues. V lost 4 bases to trimming and J lost 14 bases, with 15 bases between them. The CDR3 DNA follows: TGTGCCAGCAGCCCTCCGACAAGGGATAAGTTCTTC. Its translation is CASSPPTRDKFF.

This clonotype showed up many times. The V and J genes are TRBV2 and TRBJ2-7; TRBD1 matches 8 bases. CDR3 length: 19 amino acids. CDR1 is SNHLY, CDR2 FYNNEI, per germline. V lost 1 base and J lost 0; bases outside the gene matches: 14. CDR3 bases: TGTGCCAGCAGTGAAGGGGTGGCCAGGGGGCGCGAAGACTCCTACGAGCAGTACTTC. Translation gives CASSEGVARGREDSYEQYF.

This chain uses TRBV7-8 with TRBJ2-2; D is uncertain. Trimming left V 5 bases short and J 6 bases short, with 10 bases between. The V gene's germline CDR1 is SGHVS and CDR2 FQNEAQ. The CDR3 contains 13 residues. The CDR3 reads CASSPHPAGELFF. CDR3 nucleotides: TGTGCCAGCAGCCCCCATCCCGCCGGGGAGCTGTTTTTT.

The V and J genes are TRBV2 and TRBJ2-2; tentative D call: TRBD1 (6 bases). The V and J ends lost 4 bases and 2 bases respectively, with 8 bases between them. From germline, CDR1 is SNHLY and CDR2 FYNNEI. The CDR3 has 14 residues. CDR3 DNA sequence: TGTGCCAGCAGTGGGACAGTTAACACCGGGGAGCTGTTTTTT. Its translation is CASSGTVNTGELFF.